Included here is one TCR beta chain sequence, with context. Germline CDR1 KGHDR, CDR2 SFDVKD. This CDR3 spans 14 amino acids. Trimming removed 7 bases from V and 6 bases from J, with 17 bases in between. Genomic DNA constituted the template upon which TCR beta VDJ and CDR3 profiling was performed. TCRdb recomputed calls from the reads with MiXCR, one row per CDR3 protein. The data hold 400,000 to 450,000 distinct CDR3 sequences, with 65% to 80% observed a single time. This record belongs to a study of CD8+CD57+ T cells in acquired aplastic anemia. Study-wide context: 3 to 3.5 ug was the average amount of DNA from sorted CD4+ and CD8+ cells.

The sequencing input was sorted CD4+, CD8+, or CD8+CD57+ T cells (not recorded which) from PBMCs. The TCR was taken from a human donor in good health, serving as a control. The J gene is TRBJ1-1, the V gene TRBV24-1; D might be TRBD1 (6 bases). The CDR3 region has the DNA TGTGCCACCAGGGAGGGGGTGAGAGGGGCTGAAGCTTTCTTT. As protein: CATREGVRGAEAFF.